The next 21 T cell receptor beta chains were all read from a single sample in a study of graft-versus-host responses after intestinal transplantation. Profiling relied on immunoSEQ multiplex PCR, and the TCRdb table lists in-frame clones only, not all of them. Of tens of thousands of clones listed, over 85% are singletons. These receptors' targets are unknown. The material was unstimulated CD8+ T cells sorted from spleen or lymph node cells, obtained before transplant. These receptors all come from a human donor who was the organ donor for an intestinal transplant.

This chain joins TRBV11-2 and TRBJ2-1; 9 bases match TRBD2. The CDR3 consists of 15 residues. Germline assignment: CDR1 SGHAT and CDR2 FQNNGV. V trimming: 6 bases; J trimming: 9 bases; junction bases outside the gene matches: 12. The DNA of the CDR3 is TGTGCCAGCAGGCCGACTAGCGGAACAACGAGTGAGCAGTTCTTC. This codes for CASRPTSGTTSEQFF. Full variable domain (outside the CDR3, taken from reference TRBV11-2 and TRBJ2-1): EAGVAQSPRYKIIEKRQSVAFWCNPISGHATLYWYQQILGQGPKLLIQFQNNGVVDDSQLPKDRFSAERLKGVDSTLKIQPAKLEDSAVYLCASRPTSGTTSEQFFGPGTRLTVL.

V usage is TRBV4-1 and J usage is TRBJ2-3; 8 positions match TRBD1. The CDR3 covers 17 residues. The V and J ends lost 1 base and 4 bases, in that order; junction bases with no gene match: 10. The V gene's germline CDR1 is MGHRA and CDR2 YSYEKL. The CDR3 bases are TGCGCCAGCAGCCAAGCGGTCGGCAGGGGGCCGGCAGATACGCAGTATTTT. This gives the protein CASSQAVGRGPADTQYF.

This clone was recorded only once. The chain has TRBV7-9 and TRBJ2-7; 8 nucleotides match TRBD2. The CDR3 runs to 15 residues. Germline CDR1 reads SEHNR; CDR2 reads FQNEAQ (reference sequence). Trimming took 4 bases from V and 4 from J; bases not matched to a gene: 9. The DNA of the CDR3 is TGTGCCAGCAGCTCCCCAAACGGGAGGGGTTACGAGCAGTACTTC. Its translation: CASSSPNGRGYEQYF.

V and J are TRBV7-8 and TRBJ2-3, with a weak D call TRBD2 (5 bases). With 0 bases removed from V and 3 bases from J, the gap between germline ends came to 10 bases. The germline CDR1 and CDR2 sequences are SGHVS and FQNEAQ. This CDR3 has 15 amino acids. The CDR3 coding sequence is TGTGCCAGCAGCTTAGCCCCGGGGTGGACAGATACGCAGTATTTT. This encodes CASSLAPGWTDTQYF.

The chain is built from TRBV7-9 and TRBJ2-7; 16 nucleotides align to TRBD2. Germline V gene data show CDR1 as SEHNR and CDR2 as FQNEAQ (reference sequence). With V trimmed by 0 bases and J by 9 bases, 11 bases remained unmatched. This CDR3 region has 18 residues. DNA of the CDR3: TGTGCCAGCAGCTTAGCGCCGGCAGGGACTAGCGGGAGGGCCACGCAGTACTTC. Encoded protein: CASSLAPAGTSGRATQYF. Filled out from reference TRBV7-9 and TRBJ2-7, the complete variable domain reads DTGVSQNPRHKITKRGQNVTFRCDPISEHNRLYWYRQTLGQGPEFLTYFQNEAQLEKSRLLSDRFSAERPKGSFSTLEIQRTEQGDSAMYLCASSLAPAGTSGRATQYFGPGTRLTVT.

The chain couples TRBV30 to TRBJ1-4; the D is unclear. This CDR3 is 15 amino acids long. The germline CDR1 and CDR2 sequences are GTSNPN and SVGIG (reference sequence). V lost 0 bases to trimming and J lost 1 base, with 9 bases between them. The CDR3 reads CAWSVPEGTNEKLFF. The CDR3 DNA is TGTGCCTGGAGTGTACCGGAGGGAACTAATGAAAAACTGTTTTTT.

CDR3 region: CASSPRDREDGEAFF. The CDR3 nucleotides read TGCGCCAGCAGCCCCCGGGACAGGGAGGACGGTGAAGCTTTCTTT. The chain couples TRBV10-2 to TRBJ1-1; TRBD1 matches 9 bases. The ends lost 6 bases at V and 7 bases at J; junction bases unmatched: 12. CDR1 and CDR2 (germline): WSHSY, SAAADI. The CDR3 is 15 amino acids.

DNA for the CDR3: TGCGCCAGCAGCCAAGCCCCAGGGTACGTGCGGGGTGGGACCTACACCGGGGAGCTGTTTTTT. This encodes CASSQAPGYVRGGTYTGELFF. The chain links TRBV4-1 to TRBJ2-2, with TRBD2 as a possible D gene (6 bases). Trimming pared 1 base from V and 3 bases from J, leaving 27 bases between. This CDR3 comprises 21 residues. Germline assignment: CDR1 MGHRA and CDR2 YSYEKL.

The chain has TRBV7-9 and TRBJ2-3; possible D gene TRBD2, 7 bases. The CDR3 totals 15 residues. Germline V gene sequence: CDR1 SEHNR, CDR2 FQNEAQ (reference sequence). Trimming took 11 bases from V and 0 from J, leaving 18 bases between them. The CDR3 sequence: CAGGGRPSSTDTQYF. The CDR3 DNA reads as TGTGCCGGGGGGGGCAGGCCCTCTAGCACAGATACGCAGTATTTT.

A few counts support this clone. The chain has TRBV7-2 and TRBJ1-2; 10 bases map to TRBD1. This CDR3 has 16 residues. Germline V gene sequence: CDR1 SGHTA, CDR2 FQGNSA. Trimming cost V 3 bases and J 3 bases; bases outside gene matches: 7. CDR3 region: CASSFPGTGDHYGYTF. The DNA for the CDR3 is TGTGCCAGCAGCTTTCCCGGGACAGGGGATCACTATGGCTACACCTTC.

The V call is TRBV30, the J call TRBJ1-2; D may be TRBD1 (5 bases). Between the trimmed V and J ends, which lost 0 bases and 3 bases, there was a span of 8 bases. The CDR3 contains 13 residues. The germline CDR1 and CDR2 sequences are GTSNPN and SVGIG (reference sequence). CDR3 sequence: CAWSVAGYYGYTF. DNA of the CDR3: TGTGCCTGGAGTGTAGCAGGGTACTATGGCTACACCTTC.

V gene TRBV5-1 combines with J gene TRBJ2-1, with 15 bases fitting TRBD2. The trim removed 0 bases at V and 10 bases at J, leaving 8 bases unmatched. Germline CDR1 SGHRS, CDR2 YFSETQ. The CDR3 spans 17 residues. The chain's CDR3 is CASSLVSGLAGGGEQFF. DNA of the CDR3: TGCGCCAGCAGCTTGGTATCGGGACTAGCGGGGGGCGGGGAGCAGTTCTTC.

The chain is built from TRBV20-1 and TRBJ1-2; D is uncertain. The CDR3 runs 9 residues. Trimming removed 8 bases at V and 7 bases at J, with 8 bases between. Germline CDR1 DFQATT, CDR2 SNEGSKA (reference sequence). The CDR3 nucleotides read TGCAGTATCATCCCTGGCTACACCTTC. Its translation is CSIIPGYTF.

The J gene is TRBJ2-7, the V gene TRBV28; a weak D match, TRBD2 (5 bases). Germline loops: CDR1 MDHEN, CDR2 SYDVKM. Trimming took off 6 bases at V and 1 base at J, with 13 bases between the two ends. This CDR3 is built from 14 residues. The CDR3 here is CASSLLEGSYEQYF. The CDR3 coding sequence is TGTGCCAGCAGCCTACTAGAGGGATCCTACGAGCAGTACTTC.

This rearrangement joins TRBV27 to TRBJ1-1, with a weak D call TRBD1 (6 bases). The CDR3 length is 15 residues. Germline CDR1 MNHEY, CDR2 SMNVEV (reference sequence). Trimming removed 3 bases at V and 7 bases at J, with 18 bases between. In DNA form, the CDR3 reads TGTGCCAGCAGTTTGCTTACAGGGACGGATAATGAAGCTTTCTTT. Encoded protein: CASSLLTGTDNEAFF.

The CDR3 coding sequence is TGTGCCAGCAGCTTCCGGGTACAAGAGACCCAGTACTTC. Translating gives CASSFRVQETQYF. This chain joins TRBV11-2 and TRBJ2-5; no clear D. CDR1 SGHAT and CDR2 FQNNGV come from the germline V gene. V lost 3 bases to trimming and J lost 2 bases, with 7 bases between them. CDR3 length: 13 amino acids.

In its sample, this clone was seen a few times. The gene calls are TRBV5-1 and TRBJ2-3; perhaps TRBD1 as D (6 bases). Germline CDR1 is SGHRS and CDR2 is YFSETQ. CDR3 length equals 15 residues. V was clipped by 2 bases and J by 4 bases, with 14 bases between them. This CDR3 reads CASSFWDTGSDTQYF. The DNA for the CDR3 is TGCGCCAGCAGCTTCTGGGACACTGGCTCAGATACGCAGTATTTT.

This chain connects TRBV7-9 to TRBJ2-1; D is possibly TRBD1 (5 bases). V dropped 8 bases and J dropped 6 bases, with 11 bases sitting between them. CDR1 is SEHNR and CDR2 is FQNEAQ in the germline V gene (reference sequence). This CDR3 region has 12 residues. The CDR3 loop is CASRQGGNEQFF. CDR3 sequence (DNA): TGTGCCAGCCGGCAGGGCGGCAATGAGCAGTTCTTC.

This clone was recorded a few times. The chain links TRBV6-1 to TRBJ2-7, with D maybe TRBD1 (6 bases). CDR1 is MNHNS and CDR2 is SASEGT in the germline V gene. The CDR3 is 12 amino acids. Trimming removed 6 bases at V and 12 bases at J, with 18 bases between. The CDR3 nucleotides are TGTGCCAGCAGCAGCGTGGGGGCCGTTGTGTACTTC. Protein product: CASSSVGAVVYF.

J is TRBJ2-3 and V is TRBV28; D is ambiguous. Trimming cost V 7 bases and J 5 bases, with 22 bases left between them. CDR3 size: 16 residues. Germline loops: CDR1 MDHEN, CDR2 SYDVKM. CDR3 loop: CASTGEVRRVGDTQYF. The CDR3 DNA is TGTGCCAGCACGGGTGAGGTCAGAAGAGTCGGAGATACGCAGTATTTT.

V usage is TRBV7-8 and J usage is TRBJ2-7, with D possibly matching TRBD2 (6 bases). The CDR3 covers 14 residues. Trimming removed 5 bases from V and 6 bases from J, with 17 bases in between. Per germline, CDR1 SGHVS and CDR2 FQNEAQ. CDR3 bases: TGTGCCAGCAGCCTTTACGGGAGTGGGCTCGAGCAGTACTTC. Protein sequence: CASSLYGSGLEQYF.